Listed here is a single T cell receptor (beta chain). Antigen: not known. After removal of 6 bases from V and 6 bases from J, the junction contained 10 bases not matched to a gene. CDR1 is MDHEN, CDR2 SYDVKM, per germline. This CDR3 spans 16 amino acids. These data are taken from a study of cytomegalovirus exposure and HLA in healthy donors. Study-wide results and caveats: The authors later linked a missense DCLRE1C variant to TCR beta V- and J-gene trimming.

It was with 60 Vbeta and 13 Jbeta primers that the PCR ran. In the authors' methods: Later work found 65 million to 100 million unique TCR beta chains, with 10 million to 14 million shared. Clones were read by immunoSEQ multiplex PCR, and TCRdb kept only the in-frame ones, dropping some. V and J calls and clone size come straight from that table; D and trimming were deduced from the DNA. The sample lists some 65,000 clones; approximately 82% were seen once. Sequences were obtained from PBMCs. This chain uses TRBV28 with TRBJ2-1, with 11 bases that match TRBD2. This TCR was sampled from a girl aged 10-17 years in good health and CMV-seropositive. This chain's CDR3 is CASSLRTSGRSNEQFF. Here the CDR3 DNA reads TGTGCCAGCAGCCTCCGGACTAGCGGGCGATCCAATGAGCAGTTCTTC.